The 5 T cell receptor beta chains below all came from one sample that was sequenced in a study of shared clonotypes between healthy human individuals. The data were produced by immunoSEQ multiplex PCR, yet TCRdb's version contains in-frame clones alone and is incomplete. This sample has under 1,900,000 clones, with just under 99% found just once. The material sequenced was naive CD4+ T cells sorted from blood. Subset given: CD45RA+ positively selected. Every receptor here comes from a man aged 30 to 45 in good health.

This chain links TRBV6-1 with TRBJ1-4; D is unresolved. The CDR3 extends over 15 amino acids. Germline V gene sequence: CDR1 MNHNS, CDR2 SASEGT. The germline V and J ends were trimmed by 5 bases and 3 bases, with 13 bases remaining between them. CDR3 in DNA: TGTGCCAGCAGTCCCACGCCCCCCTCTAATGAAAAACTGTTTTTT. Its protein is CASSPTPPSNEKLFF.

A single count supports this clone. CDR3 amino acids: CASSPTGATITNTEAFF. The CDR3 DNA reads TGCGCCAGCAGCCCAACAGGGGCGACAATTACGAACACTGAAGCTTTCTTT. The rearrangement joins TRBV5-1 to TRBJ1-1; TRBD1 aligns across 7 bases. V gave up 4 bases and J gave up 1 base; unmatched junction bases: 13. The CDR3 extends over 17 amino acids. Germline V gene lookup returns CDR1 SGHRS and CDR2 YFSETQ.

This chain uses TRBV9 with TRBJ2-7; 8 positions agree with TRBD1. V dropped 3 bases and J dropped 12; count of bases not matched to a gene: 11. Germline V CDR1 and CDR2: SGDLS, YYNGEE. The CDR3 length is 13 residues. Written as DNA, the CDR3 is TGTGCCAGCAGCGGCTACTCCGGGACAGGCTTGTACTTC. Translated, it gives CASSGYSGTGLYF. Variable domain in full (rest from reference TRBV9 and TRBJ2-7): DSGVTQTPKHLITATGQRVTLRCSPRSGDLSVYWYQQSLDQGLQFLIQYYNGEERAKGNILERFSAQQFPDLHSELNLSSLELGDSALYFCASSGYSGTGLYFGPGTRLTVT.

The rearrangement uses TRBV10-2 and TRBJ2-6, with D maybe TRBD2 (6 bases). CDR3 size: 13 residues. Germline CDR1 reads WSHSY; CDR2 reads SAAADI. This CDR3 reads CGGGSSGANVLTF. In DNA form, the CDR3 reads TGCGGCGGAGGGAGCTCTGGGGCCAACGTCCTGACTTTC.

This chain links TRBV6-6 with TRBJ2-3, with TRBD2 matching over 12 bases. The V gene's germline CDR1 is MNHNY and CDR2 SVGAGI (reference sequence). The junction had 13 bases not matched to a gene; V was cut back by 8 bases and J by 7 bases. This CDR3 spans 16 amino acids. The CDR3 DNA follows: TGTGCCAGCCACCCTACGGGTCTAGCGGGGGGGTATACGCAGTATTTT. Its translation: CASHPTGLAGGYTQYF.